This record concerns one TCR beta chain sequence. Its target is unknown. The data are from a study of cytomegalovirus exposure and HLA in healthy donors. Overall study context: Counted in an early data release were about 86 million unique TCRs from HLA-typed donors.

With 60 Vbeta and 13 Jbeta primers, the PCR was carried out. Clones were read by immunoSEQ multiplex PCR, and TCRdb kept only the in-frame ones, dropping some. The sample shows 63,000 or so clones, just under 80% of them seen only once. Germline loops: CDR1 MNHEY, CDR2 SMNVEV (reference sequence). V lost 1 base, J lost 5 bases, and 11 bases lay in between. The CDR3 spans 14 residues. Points from the study as a whole: Across donors, most TCRs were seen rarely, yet some public ones were widespread.

Each donor was nominally healthy when sampled (though unrecorded immune exposures were likely). The specimen was PBMCs. The receptor was derived from a woman in her 30s in good health and CMV-seronegative. The chain combines TRBV27 with TRBJ1-1, with D uncertain. The CDR3 reads CASSLFGVLTEAFF. The CDR3 DNA reads TGTGCCAGCAGTTTATTCGGGGTGCTTACTGAAGCTTTCTTT.